What follows are 9 T cell receptor beta chains derived from one specimen sequenced in a study of T cell clonality in common variable immunodeficiency. Sequencing was performed with immunoSEQ multiplex PCR; in TCRdb, only in-frame clones are kept and a portion is missing. The sample contains about 52,000 clones, none of them singletons. The sample consisted of peripheral blood mononuclear cells. Source of these receptors: a person aged 18-70 years in good health.

This clone was picked up many times. Read data end 3 residues before the CDR3 end; the end is taken from the germline J gene. The chain is built from TRBV6-2 or TRBV6-3 and TRBJ1-1; no reliable D call. The germline CDR1 and CDR2 sequences are MNHEY and SVGEGT. V shed 8 bases and J shed 3 bases, with 19 bases lying between them. This CDR3 contains 15 residues. The CDR3 loop is CASSSPTRGYTEAFF. The DNA read from the CDR3 is TGTGCCAGCTCATCCCCGACAAGAGGGTACACTGAA.

This clone was counted a few times. The CDR3 end is not reached by the read, which stops 3 residues before it; the germline J gene fills it in. J is TRBJ1-2 and V is TRBV7-6, with D hard to call. The CDR3 runs to 14 residues. Germline-derived CDR1 and CDR2 are SGHVS and FNYEAQ. V lost 1 base and J lost 6, with 12 bases in between. The covered CDR3 bases are TGTGCCAGCAGCTTAGATGGTCCGGGGAATGGC. Protein product: CASSLDGPGNG. The whole CDR3 is CASSLDGPGNGYTF.

This clone was seen at least ten times. At one boundary the junction diverges from the germline segment, which might be a read error. Read coverage stops 3 residues before the CDR3 terminus; the germline J gene supplies the remainder. V usage is TRBV7-7 and J usage is TRBJ2-2, with TRBD1 as a possible D gene (5 bases). This CDR3 spans 16 amino acids. CDR1 SSHAT and CDR2 FNYEAQ come from the germline V gene (reference sequence). Partial CDR3 DNA: TGTGCTAGCAGCCCAATGGTAGGACAGAACACCGGGGAG. This codes for CASSPMVGQNTGE. The complete CDR3 sequence is CASSPMVGQNTGELFF.

This clone has ten or more counts. The read terminates 3 residues before the CDR3 end, so the remaining end is supplied by the germline J gene. The chain carries TRBV6-2 or TRBV6-3 and TRBJ2-2; 8 nucleotides match TRBD2. The CDR3 consists of 15 residues. V dropped 6 bases and J dropped 3; count of bases not matched to a gene: 6. Germline CDR1 reads MNHEY; CDR2 reads SVGEGT. The DNA read from the CDR3 is TGTGCCAGCAGCTATGGGCGGGAGGACACCGGGGAG. This gives the protein CASSYGREDTGE. The CDR3, in full, reads CASSYGREDTGELFF.

This clone turned up a few times. Read sequence stops 3 residues before the CDR3 end, and the germline J gene provides the missing end. J is TRBJ1-1 and V is TRBV6-2 or TRBV6-3; 9 bases match TRBD1. CDR3 length equals 13 residues. CDR1 and CDR2 (germline): MNHEY, SVGEGT. The sequenced CDR3 bases are TGTGCCAGCAGTGGGGACAGGGTAACGTGG. This translates into CASSGDRVTW. The full-length CDR3 reads as CASSGDRVTWAFF.

As concerns this clone: The CDR3 extends 3 residues past the end of the read, so its final part is completed from the germline J gene. This same CDR3 is encoded by further DNA sequences in the sample. V and J are TRBV7-6 and TRBJ2-7; 7 bases match TRBD2. From germline, CDR1 is SGHVS and CDR2 FNYEAQ. The V gene end was trimmed by 1 base and the J gene end by 1 base; junction bases not matched to a gene: 1. The CDR3 has 14 amino acids. CDR3 in amino acids: CASSLGGGSYEQYF. The CDR3 bases that were read are TGTGCCAGCAGCTTAGGGGGGGGGTCCTACGAG. Complete variable domain (other parts from reference TRBV7-6 and TRBJ2-7): GAGVSQSPRYKVTKRGQDVALRCDPISGHVSLYWYRQALGQGPEFLTYFNYEAQQDKSGLPNDRFSAERPEGSISTLTIQRTEQRDSAMYRCASSLGGGSYEQYFGPGTRLTVT.

The sample holds many counts of this clone. Read coverage stops 3 residues before the CDR3 terminus; the germline J gene supplies the remainder. The rearrangement joins TRBV2 to TRBJ2-5; 10 bases fit TRBD1. The CDR3 is made up of 14 amino acids. Germline V CDR1 and CDR2: SNHLY, FYNNEI. Trimming removed 6 bases from V and 5 bases from J; junction bases left unmatched: 6. CDR3 DNA, as far as it was read: TGTGCCAGCAGAGACAGGGGGCCCTTGGAGACC. The encoded protein is CASRDRGPLET. The full CDR3 sequence reads CASRDRGPLETQYF.

This clone was observed many times. The read falls 3 residues short of the CDR3 end, and the missing part is taken from the germline J gene. The V and J genes are TRBV7-2 and TRBJ2-7; perhaps TRBD2 as D (5 bases). CDR1 is SGHTA and CDR2 is FQGNSA in the germline V gene. This CDR3 spans 14 amino acids. The V end lost 1 base, the J end lost 1 base, and 8 bases lay between the germline ends. Incomplete CDR3 DNA: TGTGCCAGCAGCTTAGGCGGGCGTTCCTACGAG. Amino acid sequence: CASSLGGRSYE. The entire CDR3 is CASSLGGRSYEQYF.

This clone was observed a few times. The read falls 3 residues short of the CDR3 end, and the missing part is taken from the germline J gene. The J gene is TRBJ2-2, the V gene TRBV7-2, with D tentatively TRBD2 (5 bases). Trimming removed 5 bases from V and 0 bases from J, with 7 bases in between. Looked up from germline, CDR1 is SGHTA and CDR2 is FQGNSA. The CDR3 runs to 14 residues. CDR3: CASSTGANTGELFF. The part of the CDR3 DNA that was read is TGTGCCAGCAGCACCGGGGCGAACACCGGGGAG.